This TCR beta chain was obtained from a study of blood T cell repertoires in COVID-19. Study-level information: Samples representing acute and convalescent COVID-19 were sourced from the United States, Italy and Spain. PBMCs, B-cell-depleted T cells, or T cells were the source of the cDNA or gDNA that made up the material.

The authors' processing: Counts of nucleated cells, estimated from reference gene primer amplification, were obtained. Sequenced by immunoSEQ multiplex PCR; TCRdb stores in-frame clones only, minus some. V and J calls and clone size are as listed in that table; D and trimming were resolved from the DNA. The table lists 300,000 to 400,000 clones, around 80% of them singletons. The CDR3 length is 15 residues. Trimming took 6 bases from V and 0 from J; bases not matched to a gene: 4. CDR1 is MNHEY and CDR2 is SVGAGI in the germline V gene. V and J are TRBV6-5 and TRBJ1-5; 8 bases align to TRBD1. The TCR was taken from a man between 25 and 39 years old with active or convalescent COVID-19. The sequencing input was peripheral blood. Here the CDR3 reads CASSPGGSSNQPQHF. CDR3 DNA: TGTGCCAGCAGCCCAGGGGGCAGTAGCAATCAGCCCCAGCATTTT.